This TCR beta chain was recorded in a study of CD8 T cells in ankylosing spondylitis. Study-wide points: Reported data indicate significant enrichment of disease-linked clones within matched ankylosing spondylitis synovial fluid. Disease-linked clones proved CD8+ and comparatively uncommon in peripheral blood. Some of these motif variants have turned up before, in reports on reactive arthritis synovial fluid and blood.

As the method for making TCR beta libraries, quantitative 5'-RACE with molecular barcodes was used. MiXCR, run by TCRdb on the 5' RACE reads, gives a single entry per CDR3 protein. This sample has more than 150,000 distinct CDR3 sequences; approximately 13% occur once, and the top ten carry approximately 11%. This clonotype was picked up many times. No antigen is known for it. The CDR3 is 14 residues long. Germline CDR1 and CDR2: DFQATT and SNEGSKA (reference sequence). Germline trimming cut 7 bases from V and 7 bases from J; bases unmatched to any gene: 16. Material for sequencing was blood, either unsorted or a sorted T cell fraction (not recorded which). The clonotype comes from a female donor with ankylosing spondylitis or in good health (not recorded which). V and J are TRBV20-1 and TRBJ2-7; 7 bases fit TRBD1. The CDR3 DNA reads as TGCAGTGTCAGCCCTGGGGACAGTACTTTTGAGCAGTACTTC. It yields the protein CSVSPGDSTFEQYF.